Here is one T cell receptor beta chain with its context. Its antigen remains unidentified. These data are taken from a study of cytomegalovirus exposure and HLA in healthy donors. Study-level points and caveats: The authors later found TCR association rates varying by HLA locus, with DRB1 most and HLA-C fewest.

Primers: 60 Vbeta forward and 13 Jbeta reverse. Sequencing used immunoSEQ multiplex PCR; TCRdb keeps in-frame clones, though not all of them. This sample's clone table lists around 130,000 clones. Trimming took 4 bases from V and 6 from J, leaving 18 bases between them. Germline CDR1 and CDR2: MGHDK and SYGVNS. CDR3 size: 15 residues. The TCR comes from a woman between 55 and 75 years old in good health and CMV-seronegative. V usage is TRBV25-1 and J usage is TRBJ1-1; D may be TRBD1 (5 bases). Sample: PBMCs. CDR3 DNA: TGTGCCAGCAGTGGTCGGGGGGGACTCTCTTCTGAAGCTTTCTTT. It yields the protein CASSGRGGLSSEAFF.